This is a list of T cell receptor beta chains from one sample in a study of CD8+CD57+ T cells in acquired aplastic anemia. Each CDR3 protein is one row after TCRdb ran MiXCR on the reads. The sample holds roughly 61,000 distinct CDR3 sequences; just over 55% are singletons and the top ten take around 15%. Sequencing was done on a sample of sorted CD4+, CD8+, or CD8+CD57+ T cells (not recorded which) from PBMCs. The receptor source for this set is a human donor with aplastic anemia. CDR3s include the opening cysteine and the closing phenylalanine or tryptophan. Fields, in order: V gene, J gene, CDR3 protein.

v_call: TRBV5-6
j_call: TRBJ1-1
cdr3_aa: CASRFGTVNTEAFF

v_call: TRBV7-6
j_call: TRBJ2-5
cdr3_aa: CASSLPVGTQYF

v_call: TRBV29-1
j_call: TRBJ1-2
cdr3_aa: CSVQGTGTGGDYGYTF

v_call: TRBV5-8
j_call: TRBJ2-2
cdr3_aa: CASSHPGEYTGELFF

v_call: TRBV15
j_call: TRBJ1-2
cdr3_aa: CATSRDRTASYGYTF

v_call: TRBV7-3
j_call: TRBJ2-2
cdr3_aa: CASSALGGNSAEELFF

v_call: TRBV13
j_call: TRBJ1-2
cdr3_aa: CASSLGEGTGLYGYTF

v_call: TRBV2
j_call: TRBJ1-6
cdr3_aa: CASRPENSPLHF

v_call: TRBV2
j_call: TRBJ1-6
cdr3_aa: CASSEVQPPNSPLHF

v_call: TRBV25-1
j_call: TRBJ1-6
cdr3_aa: CASTGSSYNSPLHF

v_call: TRBV7-3
j_call: TRBJ1-5
cdr3_aa: CASSLDGGQPQHF

v_call: TRBV7-9
j_call: TRBJ1-2
cdr3_aa: CASSLTGNLYGYTF

v_call: TRBV9
j_call: TRBJ2-7
cdr3_aa: CASSLGGQSYEQYF

v_call: TRBV10-3
j_call: TRBJ1-2
cdr3_aa: CAISEEDLGGYTF

v_call: TRBV10-2
j_call: TRBJ2-7
cdr3_aa: CASSAAGRSSYEQYF

v_call: TRBV7-6
j_call: TRBJ2-5
cdr3_aa: CASSLTSLETQYF

v_call: TRBV10-1
j_call: TRBJ2-3
cdr3_aa: CASSPTGASTDTQYF

v_call: TRBV10-2
j_call: TRBJ2-2
cdr3_aa: CASNYQANTGELFF

v_call: TRBV20-1
j_call: TRBJ2-7
cdr3_aa: CSARDPGLAGYEQYF

v_call: TRBV29-1
j_call: TRBJ2-7
cdr3_aa: CSVLGLSYEQYF

v_call: TRBV7-2
j_call: TRBJ2-7
cdr3_aa: CASSPAASGTYEQYF

v_call: TRBV4-1
j_call: TRBJ2-5
cdr3_aa: CASSHPSEAGPQETQYF

v_call: TRBV14
j_call: TRBJ2-5
cdr3_aa: CARTLAGIRRETQYF

v_call: TRBV4-1
j_call: TRBJ1-3
cdr3_aa: CASSYGTGVENTIYF

v_call: TRBV5-1
j_call: TRBJ1-2
cdr3_aa: CASSLDGTAYGYTF

v_call: TRBV12-3/TRBV12-4
j_call: TRBJ2-1
cdr3_aa: CASMLWPDNEQFF

v_call: TRBV10-3
j_call: TRBJ2-6
cdr3_aa: CAISESGRLSGANVLTF

v_call: TRBV12-3/TRBV12-4
j_call: TRBJ1-1
cdr3_aa: CASSRGGPGSEAFF

v_call: TRBV9
j_call: TRBJ2-3
cdr3_aa: CASSVTGASTDTQYF

v_call: TRBV27
j_call: TRBJ1-4
cdr3_aa: CASSTQFTGQYEKLFF

v_call: TRBV2
j_call: TRBJ1-1
cdr3_aa: CASTRSSGSTEAFF

v_call: TRBV19
j_call: TRBJ1-2
cdr3_aa: CASSIDRGWGRFGYTF

v_call: TRBV5-1
j_call: TRBJ2-7
cdr3_aa: CASSEGREQYF

v_call: TRBV9
j_call: TRBJ2-3
cdr3_aa: CASSVSLAGGTDTQYF

v_call: TRBV4-3
j_call: TRBJ2-7
cdr3_aa: CASSQDLYGGAAEQYF

v_call: TRBV6-2/TRBV6-3
j_call: TRBJ2-3
cdr3_aa: CASSYRQDTDTQYF

v_call: TRBV7-9
j_call: TRBJ2-1
cdr3_aa: CASSFGQGDNEQFF

v_call: TRBV3-1
j_call: TRBJ2-7
cdr3_aa: CASSASSGDEQYF

v_call: TRBV28
j_call: TRBJ2-7
cdr3_aa: CASSFGSYEQYF

v_call: TRBV5-1
j_call: TRBJ1-2
cdr3_aa: CASSQVPTVDNYGYTF

v_call: TRBV19
j_call: TRBJ1-1
cdr3_aa: CASSLIGTEAFF

v_call: TRBV24-1
j_call: TRBJ2-5
cdr3_aa: CATQGAETQYF

v_call: TRBV20-1
j_call: TRBJ1-5
cdr3_aa: CSAGTEYSNQPQHF

v_call: TRBV20-1
j_call: TRBJ1-6
cdr3_aa: CSARDRVNSPLHF

v_call: TRBV19
j_call: TRBJ1-5
cdr3_aa: CASSRPGSNQPQHF